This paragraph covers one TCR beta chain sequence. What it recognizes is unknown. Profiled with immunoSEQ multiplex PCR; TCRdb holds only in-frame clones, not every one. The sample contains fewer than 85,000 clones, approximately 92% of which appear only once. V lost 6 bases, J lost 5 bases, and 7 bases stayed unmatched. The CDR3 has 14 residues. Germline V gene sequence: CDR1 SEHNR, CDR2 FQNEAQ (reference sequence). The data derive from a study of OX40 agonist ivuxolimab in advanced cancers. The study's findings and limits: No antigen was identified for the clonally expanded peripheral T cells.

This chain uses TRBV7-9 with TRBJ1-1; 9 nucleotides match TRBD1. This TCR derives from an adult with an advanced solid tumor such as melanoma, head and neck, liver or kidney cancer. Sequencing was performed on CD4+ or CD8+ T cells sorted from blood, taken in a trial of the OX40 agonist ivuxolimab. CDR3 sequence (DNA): TGTGCCAGCAGTATCAACAGGGGGCCGACTGAAGCTTTCTTT. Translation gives CASSINRGPTEAFF.